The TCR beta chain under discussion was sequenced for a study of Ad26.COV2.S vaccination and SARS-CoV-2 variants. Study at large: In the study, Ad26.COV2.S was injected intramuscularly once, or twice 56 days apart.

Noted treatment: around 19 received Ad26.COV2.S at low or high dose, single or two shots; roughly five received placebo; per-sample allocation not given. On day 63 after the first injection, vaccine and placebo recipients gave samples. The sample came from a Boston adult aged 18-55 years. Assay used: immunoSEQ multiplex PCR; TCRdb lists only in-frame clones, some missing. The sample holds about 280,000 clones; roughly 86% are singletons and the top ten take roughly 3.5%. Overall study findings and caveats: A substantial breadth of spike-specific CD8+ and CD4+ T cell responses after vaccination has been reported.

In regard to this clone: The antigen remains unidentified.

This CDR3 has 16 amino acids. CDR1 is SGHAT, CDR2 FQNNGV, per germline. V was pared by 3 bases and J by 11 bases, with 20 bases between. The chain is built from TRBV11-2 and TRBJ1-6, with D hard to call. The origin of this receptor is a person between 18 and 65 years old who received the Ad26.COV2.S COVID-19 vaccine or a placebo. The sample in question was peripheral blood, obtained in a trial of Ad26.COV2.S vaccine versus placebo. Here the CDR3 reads CASSLYPTKTLAPLHF. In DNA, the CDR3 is TGTGCCAGCAGCTTGTACCCGACAAAGACTTTGGCACCCCTCCACTTT.